These 4 T cell receptor beta chains came from one sample sequenced in a study of PD-1 blockade in classical Hodgkin lymphoma. Brentuximab vedotin exposure varied, and every patient relapsed after autologous stem cell transplantation. Produced via immunoSEQ multiplex PCR; TCRdb's table is partial and in-frame only. The repertoire holds around 96,000 clones, with roughly 88% as singletons. Sequenced material: peripheral blood mononuclear cells (PBMCs), taken at baseline. These receptor sequences come from a human donor with classical Hodgkin lymphoma.

The V and J genes are TRBV5-6 and TRBJ2-3, with 7 bases identical to TRBD1. The CDR3 length is 17 residues. Losses at the gene ends were 0 bases for V and 2 bases for J; bases not matched to a gene: 9. The V gene's germline CDR1 is SGHDT and CDR2 YYEEEE. The CDR3 DNA follows: TGTGCCAGCAGCTTGGCCCTTCGGGACAGTCTCACAGATACGCAGTATTTT. As protein: CASSLALRDSLTDTQYF.

V usage is TRBV6-1 and J usage is TRBJ2-3, with TRBD2 matching 9 bases. The ends lost 1 base at V and 1 base at J; junction bases unmatched: 12. The CDR3 is 19 amino acids. Germline V gene sequence: CDR1 MNHNS, CDR2 SASEGT. DNA of the CDR3: TGTGCCAGCAGTGAAGGAGCTAGCGGGCTAGCGGGACGCACAGATACGCAGTATTTT. Translating gives CASSEGASGLAGRTDTQYF.

This chain uses TRBV6-6 with TRBJ2-6, with D uncertain. V gave up 5 bases and J gave up 1 base, with 6 bases separating them. This CDR3 has 14 amino acids. The germline gives CDR1 MNHNY, CDR2 SVGAGI (reference sequence). CDR3: CASSPTSGANVLTF. As DNA, the CDR3 is TGTGCCAGCAGTCCTACGTCTGGGGCCAACGTCCTGACTTTC.

Concerning this clone itself: In the same sample, other DNA sequences code for this CDR3. The V gene is TRBV10-3, the J gene TRBJ2-7; no reliable D call. The V end lost 0 bases, the J end lost 5 bases, and 5 bases lay between the germline ends. The CDR3 runs 12 residues. Germline CDR1 reads ENHRY; CDR2 reads SYGVKD. Written as DNA, the CDR3 is TGTGCCATCAGTGAGTCCAGTAACGAGCAGTACTTC. Translated, it gives CAISESSNEQYF.